The clone carrying this TCR beta chain was recorded only once. This record belongs to a study of T cell changes during pregnancy in multiple sclerosis. Germline CDR1 is SGHTS and CDR2 is YDEGEE. This CDR3 contains 11 residues. Trimming took off 3 bases at V and 4 bases at J, with 4 bases between the two ends. The repertoire was sequenced with immunoSEQ multiplex PCR; TCRdb's copy has only in-frame clones and lacks some. Of tens of thousands of clones in the sample, around 90% are singletons; the top ten hold under 0.75%. Sequencing used CD4+ T cells from peripheral blood mononuclear cells, obtained in the third trimester of pregnancy. The receptor's source is a female donor in good health, enrolled as a control in a pregnancy study. V gene TRBV5-8 combines with J gene TRBJ2-5, with D unresolved. This CDR3 reads CASSYGETQYF. In DNA form, the CDR3 reads TGTGCCAGCAGCTACGGAGAGACCCAGTACTTC.